Listed below are T cell receptor beta chains from one sample, sequenced in a study of Ad26.COV2.S vaccination and SARS-CoV-2 variants. Using immunoSEQ multiplex PCR, the repertoire was profiled, and TCRdb retains in-frame clones only, with some absent. This sample has about 350,000 clones, with approximately 86% found just once. Source: peripheral blood, taken in a trial of Ad26.COV2.S vaccine versus placebo. All receptors derive from a person between 18 and 59 years old who received the Ad26.COV2.S COVID-19 vaccine or a placebo. Both conserved end residues are part of each CDR3. A D gene is named only where the DNA matches it firmly. Size is stated for part of the rows, as once, few or many counts, or as a class when the clone is expanded.

J gene,clone size,D gene,V gene,CDR3 DNA,CDR3 protein
TRBJ1-4,.,.,TRBV14,TGTGCCAGCAGACTCCGGGACGCGGCTAATGAAAAACTGTTTTTT,CASRLRDAANEKLFF
TRBJ1-6,.,TRBD1,TRBV9,TGTGCCAGCAGCGTAGGCGACAGGGGTTATTCACCCCTCCACTTT,CASSVGDRGYSPLHF
TRBJ2-1,.,.,TRBV4-3,TGCGCCAGCAGCCACCAATACGGGACGGGAAACAATGAGCAGTTCTTC,CASSHQYGTGNNEQFF
TRBJ1-6,.,TRBD1,TRBV11-1,TGTGCCAGCAGCTCGGGACAGAGGGGTTCACCCCTCCACTTT,CASSSGQRGSPLHF
TRBJ2-2,.,.,TRBV27,TGTGCCAGCAGTTTATCTTGGGGAGGTATCCCCGGGGAGCTGTTTTTT,CASSLSWGGIPGELFF
TRBJ1-5,.,.,TRBV12-3/TRBV12-4,TGTGCCAGCGGCCCAGGTGGCAATCAGCCCCAGCATTTT,CASGPGGNQPQHF
TRBJ1-2,.,TRBD1,TRBV11-2,TGTGCCAGCAGCCCTACAGGGGTTGGTGGCTACACCTTC,CASSPTGVGGYTF
TRBJ1-1,.,.,TRBV19,TGTGCCAGTAGTATTTACCCACAGGGCGGGGACACTGAAGCTTTCTTT,CASSIYPQGGDTEAFF
TRBJ1-3,.,TRBD1,TRBV7-9,TGTGCCAGCAGCTCGGACAGGATGTTTGGAAACACCATATATTTT,CASSSDRMFGNTIYF
TRBJ2-2,.,TRBD2,TRBV19,TGTGCCAGTAAACTAGCGGGAGAAAACACCGGGGAGCTGTTTTTT,CASKLAGENTGELFF
TRBJ2-3,.,.,TRBV7-3,TGTGCCAGCAGCCGCCGGACTCCCGGGGATACGCAGTATTTT,CASSRRTPGDTQYF
TRBJ2-3,.,.,TRBV7-3,TGTGCCAGCAGCTCGACAGTCGGTACAGATACGCAGTATTTT,CASSSTVGTDTQYF
TRBJ2-1,.,.,TRBV19,TGTGCCAGTAGTATAGATCGGGCGAGTTACAATGAGCAGTTCTTC,CASSIDRASYNEQFF
TRBJ1-2,.,.,TRBV20-1,TGCAGTGCTAGAGAGGGGGAAGGCTACACCTTC,CSAREGEGYTF
TRBJ2-7,.,.,TRBV7-2,TGTGCCAGCAGCCACCCACCGCGGTTGTACGAGCAGTACTTC,CASSHPPRLYEQYF
TRBJ2-3,once,TRBD2,TRBV4-1,TGCGCCAGCAGCCAAGTTGGGGCTAGCGGGAACACAGATACGCAGTATTTT,CASSQVGASGNTDTQYF
TRBJ2-7,.,TRBD1,TRBV15,TGTGCCACCAGCCCGGGACAGGGTTTCGAGCAGTACTTC,CATSPGQGFEQYF
TRBJ1-2,.,.,TRBV7-2,TGTGCCAGCAGCTTAGAGGCAGGGATTTACTATGGCTACACCTTC,CASSLEAGIYYGYTF
TRBJ2-1,.,.,TRBV4-3,TGCGCCAGCAGCCAAGAGTTTTCTTTTCTCGCGGATGAGCAGTTCTTC,CASSQEFSFLADEQFF
TRBJ1-2,.,.,TRBV7-9,TGTGCCAGCAGCTTAGTGTCTCTGCAGACGACTAACTATGGCTACACCTTC,CASSLVSLQTTNYGYTF
TRBJ1-1,.,TRBD1,TRBV7-9,TGTGCCAGCAGCACAGGGGGAGGTGGCACTGAAGCTTTCTTT,CASSTGGGGTEAFF
TRBJ2-7,.,.,TRBV19,TGTGCCAGTAGTATAGCTACGGGAATCACCTACGAGCAGTACTTC,CASSIATGITYEQYF
TRBJ2-1,.,.,TRBV5-1,TGCGCCAGCAGCTTGGTGGCAGATAACAATGAGCAGTTCTTC,CASSLVADNNEQFF
TRBJ2-1,.,TRBD2,TRBV5-1,TGCGCCAGCAGCATATCTAGCGGGAGCTCCTACAATGAGCAGTTCTTC,CASSISSGSSYNEQFF
TRBJ2-7,.,TRBD2,TRBV6-5,TGTGCCAGCACCCCTAGCGGGGGTTTCTACGAGCAGTACTTC,CASTPSGGFYEQYF
TRBJ2-3,.,.,TRBV7-2,TGTGCCAGCGCGGCTTCCACAGATACGCAGTATTTT,CASAASTDTQYF
TRBJ1-4,.,.,TRBV21-1,TGTGCCAGCAGCAAAGGGAGGACAAACGGAGTTGCAACTAATGAAAAACTGTTTTTT,CASSKGRTNGVATNEKLFF
TRBJ1-6,.,.,TRBV6-2/TRBV6-3,TGTGCCAGCAGCCCCGACAGCAGGAATAATTCACCCCTCCACTTT,CASSPDSRNNSPLHF
TRBJ2-3,.,.,TRBV7-2,TGTGCCAGCAGCCTCTACACAGATACGCAGTATTTT,CASSLYTDTQYF
TRBJ2-3,once,.,TRBV27,TGTGCCAGCAGTTTATACCGCGACACAGATACGCAGTATTTT,CASSLYRDTDTQYF
TRBJ1-1,once,.,TRBV6-5,TGTGCCAGCAGTTACCGTCCGGGTGGGGTTAGCACTGAAGCTTTCTTT,CASSYRPGGVSTEAFF
TRBJ2-7,.,TRBD2,TRBV5-1,TGCGCCAGCAGCTTGGGGACTAGCGAGTACGAGCAGTACTTC,CASSLGTSEYEQYF
TRBJ2-3,.,.,TRBV7-2,TGTGCCAGCAGCACACGGGGCTTCACAGATACGCAGTATTTT,CASSTRGFTDTQYF
TRBJ2-3,.,.,TRBV4-2,TGTGCCAGCAGCCTAGCCTTGGGGGGCGCAGATACGCAGTATTTT,CASSLALGGADTQYF
TRBJ1-2,.,TRBD1,TRBV6-6,TGTGCCAGCAGCCCAAGACAGGGGGCTATCTATGGCTACACCTTC,CASSPRQGAIYGYTF
TRBJ2-1,.,.,TRBV29-1,TGCAGCGTTGATTTGAGCGGGCAAGGGAGTGAGCAGTTCTTC,CSVDLSGQGSEQFF
TRBJ2-7,few,.,TRBV3-1/TRBV3-2,TGTGCCAGCAGCCTATGGACGTACGGGGGCGAGCAGTACTTC,CASSLWTYGGEQYF
TRBJ2-7,.,TRBD2,TRBV28,TGTGCCAGCAGTTCCTCTAGCGGGAATTCCTACGAGCAGTACTTC,CASSSSSGNSYEQYF
TRBJ1-2,.,.,TRBV4-3,TGCGCCAGCAGCCAAGAAGGGGCAGCTACTACTAACTATGGCTACACCTTC,CASSQEGAATTNYGYTF
TRBJ1-4,once,TRBD1,TRBV5-1,TGCGCCAGCAGGGAGACAGGGGGAGATGAAAAACTGTTTTTT,CASRETGGDEKLFF
TRBJ2-7,.,TRBD1,TRBV7-2,TGTGCCAGCAGTCTGTACCTGACAGGGGGCTACGAGCAGTACTTC,CASSLYLTGGYEQYF
TRBJ1-2,.,.,TRBV5-7,TGTGCCAGCAGCTTAGCCGGGAGCCTAAGTCGTGGCTACACCTTC,CASSLAGSLSRGYTF
TRBJ2-2,.,TRBD1,TRBV6-6,TGTGCCAGCGGGGGACAGGCGAACACCGGGGAGCTGTTTTTT,CASGGQANTGELFF
TRBJ2-5,.,TRBD2,TRBV27,TGTGCCAGCAGTTACCAGCGGGGACTCTATGCAGAGACCCAGTACTTC,CASSYQRGLYAETQYF
TRBJ2-1,.,.,TRBV19,TGTGCCAGTAGTATCTATGGGGACTACAATGAGCAGTTCTTC,CASSIYGDYNEQFF
TRBJ2-3,.,.,TRBV3-1/TRBV3-2,TGTGCCAGCAGCACTGGGGCAGATACGCAGTATTTT,CASSTGADTQYF
TRBJ1-1,.,.,TRBV11-3,TGTGCCAGCAGCCCTAGACACCACACTGAAGCTTTCTTT,CASSPRHHTEAFF
TRBJ2-7,.,.,TRBV6-2/TRBV6-3,TGTGCCAGCAGCCCCCAAGGGGCTCTCTTCTACGAGCAGTACTTC,CASSPQGALFYEQYF
TRBJ2-7,.,.,TRBV6-5,TGTGCCAGCACCGGGACACTCTCCTACGAGCAGTACTTC,CASTGTLSYEQYF